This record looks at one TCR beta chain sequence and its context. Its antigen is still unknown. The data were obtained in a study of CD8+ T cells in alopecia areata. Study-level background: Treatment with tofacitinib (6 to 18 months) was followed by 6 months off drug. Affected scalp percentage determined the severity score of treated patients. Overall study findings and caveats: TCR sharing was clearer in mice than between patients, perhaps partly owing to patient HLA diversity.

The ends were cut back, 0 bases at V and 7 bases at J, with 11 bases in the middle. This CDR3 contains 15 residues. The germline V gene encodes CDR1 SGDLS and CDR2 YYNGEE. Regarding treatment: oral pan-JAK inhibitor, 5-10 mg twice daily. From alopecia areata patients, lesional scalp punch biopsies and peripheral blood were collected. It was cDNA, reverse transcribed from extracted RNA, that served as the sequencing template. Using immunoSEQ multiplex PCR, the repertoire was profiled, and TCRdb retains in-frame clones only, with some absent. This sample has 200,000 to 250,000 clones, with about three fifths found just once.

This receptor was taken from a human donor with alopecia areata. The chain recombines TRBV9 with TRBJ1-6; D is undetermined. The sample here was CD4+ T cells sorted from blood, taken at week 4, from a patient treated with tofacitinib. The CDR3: CASSVDGIQNSPLHF. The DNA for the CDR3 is TGTGCCAGCAGCGTAGACGGAATTCAGAATTCACCCCTCCACTTT.